The 31 T cell receptor beta chains listed next were all sequenced from one sample in a study of beta chain features in type 1 diabetes. Every isolated RNA sample was fully reverse transcribed, so sequencing captured expressed TCRB transcripts. TCRdb's table, derived via immunoSEQ multiplex PCR, lists solely in-frame clones and lacks some. The repertoire holds roughly 370,000 clones, approximately 14% seen once, with roughly 0.033% in the top ten. Material: naive CD4+ T cells from blood. Receptors originate from a man aged 25 to 45 in good health.

The V gene is TRBV7-2, the J gene TRBJ1-5; D is ambiguous. Trimming left V 2 bases short and J 5 bases short, with 4 bases between. The germline gives CDR1 SGHTA, CDR2 FQGNSA. CDR3 length equals 12 residues. CDR3 sequence reads: CASSLLYQPQHF. CDR3 coding DNA: TGTGCCAGCAGCTTACTCTATCAGCCCCAGCATTTT.

The chain combines TRBV11-1 with TRBJ2-1; 7 bases agree with TRBD2. V lost 4 bases, J lost 5 bases, and 8 bases stayed unmatched. CDR1 and CDR2 (germline): SGHAT, FQDESV (reference sequence). The CDR3 has 15 residues. The CDR3 is CASSSSGTSNNEQFF. The CDR3 DNA reads TGTGCCAGCAGCTCGAGCGGGACTTCAAACAATGAGCAGTTCTTC.

V and J are TRBV9 and TRBJ2-1; TRBD2 is a possible D gene (6 bases). Per germline, CDR1 SGDLS and CDR2 YYNGEE. The length of the CDR3 is 17 residues. Trimming took off 3 bases at V and 8 bases at J, with 24 bases between the two ends. DNA for the CDR3: TGTGCCAGCAGCGCCTCACGAGGGACTCGCAAGTCCGATGAGCAGTTCTTC. Translating it yields CASSASRGTRKSDEQFF.

CDR3 DNA: TGTGCCAGCAGCGCAGGCGTCTATGGCTACACCTTC. Protein: CASSAGVYGYTF. V and J are TRBV9 and TRBJ1-2; unclear D gene. The CDR3 totals 12 residues. V was clipped by 3 bases and J by 4 bases, with 7 bases between them. Germline assignment: CDR1 SGDLS and CDR2 YYNGEE. Filled out from reference TRBV9 and TRBJ1-2, the complete variable domain reads DSGVTQTPKHLITATGQRVTLRCSPRSGDLSVYWYQQSLDQGLQFLIQYYNGEERAKGNILERFSAQQFPDLHSELNLSSLELGDSALYFCASSAGVYGYTFGSGTRLTVV.

This chain links TRBV30 with TRBJ2-3; TRBD1 agrees at 7 bases. This CDR3 comprises 13 residues. Germline loops: CDR1 GTSNPN, CDR2 SVGIG (reference sequence). The J segment lost 5 bases and the V segment lost 3 bases, leaving 5 bases of the junction unmatched. The CDR3 loop reads CAWSGAGGDTQYF. CDR3 sequence (DNA): TGTGCCTGGAGCGGGGCAGGGGGAGATACGCAGTATTTT.

The chain recombines TRBV5-4 with TRBJ2-3, with D possibly matching TRBD2 (5 bases). This CDR3 is 13 amino acids long. Germline CDR1 and CDR2: SGHNT and YYREEE (reference sequence). The V gene lost 8 bases and the J gene lost 0 bases, with 10 bases spanning the gap. The CDR3 DNA is TGTGCCAGTCTAGCCACTAGCACAGATACGCAGTATTTT. Translated: CASLATSTDTQYF.

The V call is TRBV5-1, the J call TRBJ2-3; weak D call: TRBD2 (5 bases). The CDR3 covers 15 residues. The germline V gene has CDR1 SGHRS and CDR2 YFSETQ. V was clipped by 0 bases and J by 4 bases, with 12 bases between them. The CDR3 region is CASSLEGGSPDTQYF. The CDR3 DNA follows: TGCGCCAGCAGCTTGGAAGGAGGTAGTCCAGATACGCAGTATTTT.

A few counts support this clone. V and J are TRBV6-5 and TRBJ1-1; 8 bases line up with TRBD1. The CDR3 totals 15 residues. Germline V gene data show CDR1 as MNHEY and CDR2 as SVGAGI. Trimming took 6 bases from V and 0 from J; bases not matched to a gene: 6. This chain's CDR3 is CASSYTGQVNTEAFF. The CDR3 region has the DNA TGTGCCAGCAGCTACACGGGACAGGTGAACACTGAAGCTTTCTTT.

The chain has TRBV29-1 and TRBJ1-4; maybe TRBD1 (6 bases). The germline V and J ends were trimmed by 2 bases and 10 bases, with 14 bases remaining between them. Germline V gene lookup returns CDR1 SQVTM and CDR2 ANQGSEA. This CDR3 has 13 amino acids. In DNA, the CDR3 is TGCAGCGTTGAAAGGGACAAACGGGGAAAACTGTTTTTT. It yields the protein CSVERDKRGKLFF.

The chain is built from TRBV7-2 and TRBJ2-5; either TRBD1 or TRBD2 may fit D (5 bases each). The CDR3 has 13 residues. Trimming removed 2 bases from V and 4 bases from J, with 8 bases in between. Germline CDR1 reads SGHTA; CDR2 reads FQGNSA. The CDR3 loop is CASSLLGTETQYF. CDR3 DNA: TGTGCCAGCAGCTTATTAGGGACAGAGACCCAGTACTTC. Together with reference TRBV7-2 and TRBJ2-5, the CDR3 gives the full variable domain: GAGVSQSPSNKVTEKGKDVELRCDPISGHTALYWYRQSLGQGLEFLIYFQGNSAPDKSGLPSDRFSAERTGGSVSTLTIQRTQQEDSAVYLCASSLLGTETQYFGPGTRLLVL.

Turning to this clone: The sample contains more than one DNA sequence encoding this CDR3. V is TRBV7-2 and J is TRBJ2-7; D is undetermined. Trimming pared 5 bases from V and 3 bases from J, leaving 14 bases between. The CDR3 totals 14 residues. Germline V lookup: CDR1 SGHTA, CDR2 FQGNSA. In DNA form, the CDR3 reads TGTGCCAGCAGCCTAAGGCGTGGGCTCTACGAGCAGTACTTC. Amino acids: CASSLRRGLYEQYF. Full variable domain (rest looked up from reference TRBV7-2 and TRBJ2-7): GAGVSQSPSNKVTEKGKDVELRCDPISGHTALYWYRQSLGQGLEFLIYFQGNSAPDKSGLPSDRFSAERTGGSVSTLTIQRTQQEDSAVYLCASSLRRGLYEQYFGPGTRLTVT.

The chain recombines TRBV7-9 with TRBJ2-7; D possibly uses TRBD1 or TRBD2 (6 bases each). The CDR3 totals 15 residues. In germline, CDR1 is SEHNR, CDR2 FQNEAQ (reference sequence). The V gene lost 7 bases and the J gene lost 5 bases, with 21 bases spanning the gap. The CDR3 protein is CASTNHPRGPHEQYF. The CDR3 bases are TGTGCCAGCACCAATCATCCCCGGGGGCCCCACGAGCAGTACTTC.

This clone came up a few times. The chain has TRBV9 and TRBJ2-1, with 8 bases lining up with TRBD2. V dropped 7 bases and J dropped 5; count of bases not matched to a gene: 11. The CDR3 is made up of 15 amino acids. Looked up from germline, CDR1 is SGDLS and CDR2 is YYNGEE. The DNA for the CDR3 is TGTGCCAGCTCGAAGCCGGGACTAGTCAACAATGAGCAGTTCTTC. Translating it yields CASSKPGLVNNEQFF.

The gene calls are TRBV5-5 and TRBJ2-1, with 7 nucleotides matching TRBD1. The ends lost 4 bases at V and 4 bases at J; junction bases unmatched: 17. Per the germline V gene, CDR1 is SGHKS and CDR2 is YYEKEE (reference sequence). CDR3 length: 18 residues. The CDR3 region has the DNA TGTGCCAGCAGCCTGCCATTTAAGGGACAGAAAAGTTACAATGAGCAGTTCTTC. It is translated as CASSLPFKGQKSYNEQFF.

This clone occurred a few times. The chain is built from TRBV5-6 and TRBJ2-5; D remains ambiguous. This CDR3 has 16 amino acids. The V gene's germline CDR1 is SGHDT and CDR2 YYEEEE. V lost 1 base and J lost 4, with 17 bases in between. The CDR3 nucleotides read TGTGCCAGCAGCTTGAGATCGATCGGTTGGGGAGAGACCCAGTACTTC. Amino acids: CASSLRSIGWGETQYF.

In its sample, this clone was seen a few times. V gene TRBV7-2 combines with J gene TRBJ1-2; unclear D gene. V was pared by 4 bases and J by 9 bases, with 12 bases between. CDR1 is SGHTA, CDR2 FQGNSA, per germline. This CDR3 region has 12 residues. CDR3 nucleotide sequence: TGTGCCAGCAGCTCCAGTCTAGGGAGCTACACCTTC. Translating it yields CASSSSLGSYTF.

This clone appeared a few times. This chain uses TRBV29-1 with TRBJ1-1, with D perhaps TRBD1 (5 bases). The CDR3 runs 12 residues. With 3 bases removed from V and 5 bases from J, the gap between germline ends came to 10 bases. Germline values: CDR1 SQVTM, CDR2 ANQGSEA. The CDR3 DNA reads TGCAGCGTTGATTTAGAGGGGACTGAAGCTTTCTTT. This gives the protein CSVDLEGTEAFF.

Concerning this clone: This same CDR3 is encoded by further DNA sequences in the sample. The chain has TRBV30 and TRBJ1-5, with D unresolved. CDR1 is GTSNPN and CDR2 is SVGIG in the germline V gene (reference sequence). Trimming removed 3 bases at V and 1 base at J, with 10 bases between. The CDR3 consists of 14 residues. The CDR3 is CAWSPGRSNQPQHF. Written as DNA, the CDR3 is TGTGCCTGGAGCCCCGGTCGGAGCAATCAGCCCCAGCATTTT.

This clone was recorded a few times. The V call is TRBV5-4, the J call TRBJ1-2; D remains unclear. Germline assignment: CDR1 SGHNT and CDR2 YYREEE (reference sequence). Trimming removed 2 bases from V and 2 bases from J, with 10 bases in between. The CDR3 loop spans 14 amino acids. The CDR3 sequence is CASSFTSGNYGYTF. CDR3 DNA sequence: TGTGCCAGCAGCTTTACGTCAGGAAACTATGGCTACACCTTC. The complete variable domain, with remaining parts taken from reference TRBV5-4 and TRBJ1-2, reads ETGVTQSPTHLIKTRGQQVTLRCSSQSGHNTVSWYQQALGQGPQFIFQYYREEENGRGNFPPRFSGLQFPNYSSELNVNALELDDSALYLCASSFTSGNYGYTFGSGTRLTVV.

This clone was counted at least ten times. This chain uses TRBV28 with TRBJ2-1; TRBD2 matches at 8 bases. The germline V gene encodes CDR1 MDHEN and CDR2 SYDVKM. Losses at the gene ends were 5 bases for V and 8 bases for J; bases not matched to a gene: 14. There are 16 residues in the CDR3. In DNA form, the CDR3 reads TGTGCCAGCAGTCCCTCCGGGACTAGATCAATGCATGAGCAGTTCTTC. Its translation is CASSPSGTRSMHEQFF.

The chain has TRBV5-1 and TRBJ1-4; perhaps TRBD1 as D (5 bases). Germline V lookup: CDR1 SGHRS, CDR2 YFSETQ. CDR3 size: 14 residues. The V end was cut by 5 bases, the J end by 10 bases, with 18 bases between. The CDR3 spells CASRFAGGDGKLFF. For the CDR3, the DNA is TGCGCCAGCAGATTTGCGGGTGGGGACGGAAAACTGTTTTTT. Full variable domain (missing parts from reference TRBV5-1 and TRBJ1-4): KAGVTQTPRYLIKTRGQQVTLSCSPISGHRSVSWYQQTPGQGLQFLFEYFSETQRNKGNFPGRFSGRQFSNSRSEMNVSTLELGDSALYLCASRFAGGDGKLFFGSGTQLSVL.

Here the CDR3 reads CASSLGKAYEQYF. DNA of the CDR3: TGCGCCAGCTCCCTCGGTAAAGCCTACGAGCAGTACTTC. The chain links TRBV5-1 to TRBJ2-7; D not certain. With 7 bases removed from V and 2 bases from J, the gap between germline ends came to 13 bases. This CDR3 is 13 amino acids long. Germline CDR1 and CDR2: SGHRS and YFSETQ.

This clone was recorded a few times. The chain combines TRBV28 with TRBJ2-7, with 9 bases that match TRBD1. From germline, CDR1 is MDHEN and CDR2 SYDVKM. The CDR3 is 16 amino acids. J gave up 6 bases and V 1 base, and 10 bases lay outside the gene matches. CDR3 bases: TGTGCCAGCAGTTTATACAGGGGGCCGCCCCCCGCCGAGCAGTACGTC. Residues: CASSLYRGPPPAEQYV.

The gene calls are TRBV4-3 and TRBJ1-2, with D maybe TRBD1 (5 bases). The V end lost 0 bases, the J end lost 4 bases, and 18 bases lay between the germline ends. Germline loops: CDR1 LGHNA, CDR2 YSLEER. This CDR3 is 17 amino acids long. The CDR3 here is CASSQDRPGRFIYGYTF. Written as DNA, the CDR3 is TGCGCCAGCAGCCAAGATCGGCCAGGGAGGTTCATCTATGGCTACACCTTC.

The chain carries TRBV6-6 and TRBJ2-7, with TRBD1 matching 10 bases. The CDR3 contains 14 residues. Germline V gene data show CDR1 as MNHNY and CDR2 as SVGAGI (reference sequence). V gave up 5 bases and J gave up 4 bases; unmatched junction bases: 5. Here the CDR3 reads CASSQGQGGYEQYV. The CDR3 DNA reads as TGTGCCAGCAGTCAAGGACAGGGGGGATACGAGCAGTACGTC.

The chain carries TRBV27 and TRBJ2-4, with 10 bases matching TRBD2. After removal of 5 bases from V and 0 bases from J, the junction contained 1 base not matched to a gene. Germline V gene lookup returns CDR1 MNHEY and CDR2 SMNVEV (reference sequence). The CDR3 consists of 15 residues. The CDR3 DNA follows: TGTGCCAGCAGTCGGACTAGCGGAGCCAAAAACATTCAGTACTTC. Translation gives CASSRTSGAKNIQYF.

The chain couples TRBV7-6 to TRBJ2-3, with TRBD2 identical over 11 bases. Per germline, CDR1 SGHVS and CDR2 FNYEAQ. The V segment lost 1 base and the J segment 1 base; nucleotides outside the gene matches: 4. The CDR3 length is 17 residues. For the CDR3, the DNA is TGTGCCAGCAGCTTAGAGCCGGGACTAGCGGGCACAGATACGCAGTATTTT. Amino acids: CASSLEPGLAGTDTQYF.

This chain links TRBV2 with TRBJ1-1; possible D gene TRBD1, 6 bases. The CDR3 runs to 16 residues. Germline assignment: CDR1 SNHLY and CDR2 FYNNEI. The germline V and J ends were trimmed by 3 bases and 2 bases, with 16 bases remaining between them. CDR3 sequence: CASSEKSHGGNTEAFF. The CDR3 DNA is TGTGCCAGCAGTGAGAAGTCCCATGGGGGCAACACTGAAGCTTTCTTT.

Concerning this clone itself: Other DNA variants within this sample encode the same CDR3. V usage is TRBV29-1 and J usage is TRBJ1-5; D perhaps matches TRBD1 (5 bases). CDR1 and CDR2 (germline): SQVTM, ANQGSEA. With 6 bases removed from V and 3 bases from J, the gap between germline ends came to 12 bases. There are 13 residues in the CDR3. CDR3 protein: CSVALGVNQPQHF. The CDR3 DNA reads TGCAGCGTGGCTTTAGGGGTCAATCAGCCCCAGCATTTT.

This clone was seen only a few times. This chain joins TRBV20-1 and TRBJ1-1; a possible D gene is TRBD1 (5 bases). The V and J ends lost 5 bases and 8 bases respectively, with 12 bases between them. This CDR3 spans 11 amino acids. Germline V lookup: CDR1 DFQATT, CDR2 SNEGSKA (reference sequence). The CDR3 reads CSAEQRGEAFF. The CDR3 bases are TGCAGTGCTGAGCAGAGGGGCGAAGCTTTCTTT.

This sequence joins TRBV4-1 and TRBJ2-5, with D perhaps matching TRBD1 (6 bases). V shed 1 base and J shed 4 bases, with 13 bases lying between them. CDR1 is MGHRA, CDR2 YSYEKL, per germline. The CDR3 sequence is 15 residues long. The CDR3 DNA sequence: TGCGCCAGCAGCCAAGGCCTACAGGGACGAGAGACCCAGTACTTC. Amino acid sequence: CASSQGLQGRETQYF.